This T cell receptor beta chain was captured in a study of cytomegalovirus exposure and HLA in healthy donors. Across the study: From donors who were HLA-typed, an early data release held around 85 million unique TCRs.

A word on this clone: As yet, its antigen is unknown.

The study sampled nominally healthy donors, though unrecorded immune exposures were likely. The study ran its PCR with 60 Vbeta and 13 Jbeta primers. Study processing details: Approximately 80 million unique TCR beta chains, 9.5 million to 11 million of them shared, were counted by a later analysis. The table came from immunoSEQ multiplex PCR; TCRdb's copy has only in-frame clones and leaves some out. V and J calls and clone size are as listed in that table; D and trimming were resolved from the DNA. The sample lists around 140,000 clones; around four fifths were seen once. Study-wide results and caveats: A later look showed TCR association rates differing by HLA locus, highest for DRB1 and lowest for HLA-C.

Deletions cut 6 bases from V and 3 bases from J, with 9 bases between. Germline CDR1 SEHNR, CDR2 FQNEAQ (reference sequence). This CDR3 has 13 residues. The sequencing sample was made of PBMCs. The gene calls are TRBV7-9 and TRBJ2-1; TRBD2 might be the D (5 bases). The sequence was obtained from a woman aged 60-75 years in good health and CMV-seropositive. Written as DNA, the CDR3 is TGTGCCAGCAGACCCACTAGCTACAATGAGCAGTTCTTC. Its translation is CASRPTSYNEQFF.